The clone carrying this T cell receptor (beta chain) was counted only a few times. This sample was included in a study of blood T cell repertoires in COVID-19. Turning to the study itself: The analysed material was cDNA or gDNA that came from T cells, B-cell-depleted T cells, or PBMCs.

TCRdb's table, derived via immunoSEQ multiplex PCR, lists solely in-frame clones and lacks some. Of 15,000 to 20,000 clones in the sample, roughly 90% were seen once. The CDR3 consists of 14 residues. The ends were cut back, 4 bases at V and 6 bases at J, with 16 bases in the middle. In germline, CDR1 is SGHNT, CDR2 YYREEE (reference sequence). Material for sequencing was peripheral blood. The source is a human donor in a cohort sampled during active COVID-19. The chain joins TRBV5-4 to TRBJ1-1, with D unresolved. The CDR3 is CASSLETVRAEAFF. In DNA, the CDR3 is TGTGCCAGCAGCCTGGAGACTGTGCGGGCTGAAGCTTTCTTT.